The clone carrying this T cell receptor (beta chain) was detected ten times or more. Its antigen is unknown. This sample stems from a study of T cells in Graves' hyperthyroidism and ophthalmopathy. General study findings and limits: Researchers found most expanded thyroid clonotypes above 0.001 in blood as well.

Amplified regions were TCR beta CDR3 sequences from RNA transcripts. HTBI primers were employed in a first-round RT-PCR of the TCR CDR3. TCRdb ran MiXCR on the multiplex PCR reads and lists one entry per CDR3 protein. This sample has some 600,000 distinct CDR3 sequences; approximately 15% occur once, and the top ten carry almost 6%. Trimming stripped 3 bases from V and 0 bases from J, with 7 bases between. This CDR3 spans 14 amino acids. Germline CDR1 reads MDHEN; CDR2 reads SYDVKM. Patients were aged 18 to 65, had disease duration under 2 months, and had newly diagnosed hyperthyroidism. Thyroid ultrasound, orbital computed tomography, clinical symptoms, and serum thyroxine and TRAb underpinned diagnoses. The source of the PBMCs was 9.5 to 10 ml of fresh peripheral blood.

The clonotype originates from a woman aged 25-40 years with Graves' hyperthyroidism that later progressed to Graves' ophthalmopathy. The sample consisted of blood. This chain links TRBV28 with TRBJ2-3; D unclear. Here the CDR3 reads CASSFGPSTDTQYF. The CDR3 nucleotides are TGTGCCAGCAGTTTTGGTCCGAGCACAGATACGCAGTATTTT.